This T cell receptor (beta chain) was captured by sequencing in a study of blood T cell repertoires in COVID-19. Looking at the study overall: COVID-19 samples collected from the United States, Italy and Spain covered acute and convalescent phases. PBMCs, B-cell-depleted T cells, or T cells were the source of the cDNA or gDNA that made up the material.

This CDR3 has 15 amino acids. How the authors handled the data: How many nucleated cells were present was estimated from reference gene primer amplification. Method: immunoSEQ multiplex PCR; TCRdb's copy keeps in-frame clones and lacks some. V and J calls and clone size come straight from that table; D and trimming were deduced from the DNA. The sample has some 160,000 clones; about 80% are singletons. The clonotype originates from a woman older than 75 with acute or convalescent COVID-19. The chain carries TRBV21-1 and TRBJ2-7; the table's D call, TRBD1, was not checked against the DNA. TRBV21-1 is deemed a pseudogene. Sequencing was carried out using peripheral blood. CDR3 sequence: CASSIGQGRSYEQYF. CDR3 sequence (DNA): TGTGCCAGCAGCATTGGGCAGGGGAGATCCTACGAGCAGTACTTC.